The next 5 T cell receptor beta chains were all read from a single sample in a study of T cells in Graves' hyperthyroidism and ophthalmopathy. RNA transcripts gave rise to amplified TCR beta CDR3 regions. A first-round RT-PCR of the TCR CDR3 used the HTBI primer set. MiXCR, run by TCRdb on the multiplex PCR reads, gives a single entry per CDR3 protein. The sample includes under 800,000 distinct CDR3 sequences, less than 15% of them seen just once. The sequencing input was blood. The receptors come from a woman in her late teens or twenties with Graves' hyperthyroidism.

As for this clonotype: At one end, the junction sequence differs from germline, possibly due to a read error. This chain joins TRBV7-2 and TRBJ1-3; 9 bases map to TRBD1. Looked up from germline, CDR1 is SGHTA and CDR2 is FQGNSA. The CDR3 covers 19 residues. The chain's CDR3 is CVSSLEPGQGPGDGNTIYF. CDR3 sequence (DNA): TGTGTCAGCAGCTTGGAACCGGGACAGGGCCCGGGGGATGGAAACACCATATATTTT.

This clonotype was seen many times. The V and J genes are TRBV2 and TRBJ2-4; 10 positions agree with TRBD2. This CDR3 is 23 amino acids long. Per the germline V gene, CDR1 is SNHLY and CDR2 is FYNNEI. Trimming cost V 7 bases and J 0 bases; bases outside gene matches: 27. In DNA, the CDR3 is TGTGCCAGCACAGGTCCCCCCGCGTGGCTAGCGGGAGCGGATTCTCTAGCCAAAAACATTCAGTACTTC. Translated, it gives CASTGPPAWLAGADSLAKNIQYF.

This clonotype was seen repeatedly, ten times or more. The V gene is TRBV30, the J gene TRBJ1-5; maybe TRBD1 (5 bases). There are 13 residues in the CDR3. Trimming left V 3 bases short and J 3 bases short, with 9 bases between. CDR1 is GTSNPN, CDR2 SVGIG, per germline (reference sequence). Here the CDR3 reads CAWSTGTNQPQHF. CDR3 in DNA: TGTGCCTGGAGCACAGGTACCAATCAGCCCCAGCATTTT.

This clonotype was recorded a few times. The conserved phenylalanine or tryptophan normally closing the CDR3 is absent here, so this likely arose from a read error. The chain carries TRBV6-5 and TRBJ2-7; TRBD2 matches at 11 bases. The CDR3 is 16 residues long. Germline assignment: CDR1 MNHEY and CDR2 SVGAGI. The J segment lost 1 base and the V segment lost 4 bases, leaving 6 bases of the junction unmatched. Written as DNA, the CDR3 is TGTGCCAGCAGTTCTACGACTAGCGGGGCGTCCTACGAGCAGTACCTC. Amino acids: CASSSTTSGASYEQYL.

There are many counts of this clonotype. In DNA, the CDR3 is TGTGCCAGCAGTTATTCGTCTGGAGGGCACACTGAAGCTTTCTTT. Protein sequence: CASSYSSGGHTEAFF. The rearrangement joins TRBV27 to TRBJ1-1; D not resolved. Germline assignment: CDR1 MNHEY and CDR2 SMNVEV (reference sequence). Trimming removed 4 bases at V and 3 bases at J, with 15 bases between. The CDR3 runs 15 residues.